These 13 T cell receptor beta chains originate from one sample sequenced in a study of blood T cell repertoires in COVID-19 (dated by TCRdb to about 2020). The method behind the library was the immunoSEQ multiplex PCR assay. Drawn from immuneACCESS, this table holds only the in-frame rearrangements with V and J called that TCRdb kept. Clones are partly lost; checked studies trace under half to an unresolved V gene and leave the rest unexplained. For this sample the table gives roughly 76,000 clones, of which roughly nine tenths were detected only once. Roughly 8% of the sample rests with the top ten. The sequenced material came from peripheral blood. These receptors all come from a man aged 25 to 45 with acute or convalescent COVID-19.

This clone appeared a few times. The chain employs TRBV19 and TRBJ1-1; the D is unclear. The V gene lost 5 bases and the J gene lost 7 bases, with 14 bases spanning the gap. Germline-derived CDR1 and CDR2 are LNHDA and SQIVND (reference sequence). The CDR3 has 13 residues. CDR3 bases: TGTGCCAGTAGTGTCCGGCCTAGAAGTGAAGCTTTCTTT. This codes for CASSVRPRSEAFF.

The rearrangement links TRBV14 to TRBJ2-2, with D perhaps TRBD2 (5 bases). Between the trimmed V and J ends, which lost 3 bases and 4 bases, there was a span of 6 bases. This CDR3 is built from 13 residues. Germline V gene sequence: CDR1 SGHDN, CDR2 FVKESK. CDR3 DNA sequence: TGTGCCAGCAGCCACGGACTCACCGGGGAGCTGTTTTTT. Translating it yields CASSHGLTGELFF.

The V and J genes are TRBV27 and TRBJ2-7; 8 nucleotides match TRBD2. V shed 1 base and J 4 bases; nucleotides not matched to a gene: 6. The CDR3 runs to 15 residues. Per germline, CDR1 MNHEY and CDR2 SMNVEV (reference sequence). This chain's CDR3 is CASSLYQRERYEQYF. CDR3 nucleotide sequence: TGTGCCAGCAGTTTATACCAGCGGGAGAGGTACGAGCAGTACTTC.

This chain joins TRBV30 and TRBJ2-5; D is ambiguous. Trimming cost V 1 base and J 3 bases, with 6 bases left between them. This CDR3 is built from 12 residues. Looked up from germline, CDR1 is GTSNPN and CDR2 is SVGIG (reference sequence). CDR3 DNA sequence: TGTGCCTGGAGTGCCAGGAAAGAGACCCAGTACTTC. Protein product: CAWSARKETQYF.

The V gene is TRBV15, the J gene TRBJ2-1; TRBD2 matches at 7 bases. The CDR3 has 14 residues. Germline-derived CDR1 and CDR2 are LNHNV and YYDKDF (reference sequence). J lost 12 bases, V lost 0 bases, and 8 bases had no gene match. CDR3 in amino acids: CATSRDLAGDRQFF. In DNA, the CDR3 is TGTGCCACCAGCAGAGATCTGGCGGGAGATCGGCAGTTCTTC.

This clone was counted between two and nine times. This rearrangement joins TRBV19 to TRBJ1-1; D gene uncertain. Deletions cut 2 bases from V and 5 bases from J, with 9 bases between. The CDR3 covers 13 residues. In germline, CDR1 is LNHDA, CDR2 SQIVND (reference sequence). Here the CDR3 DNA reads TGTGCCAGTAGTATACTGGCGGGGACTGAAGCTTTCTTT. This gives the protein CASSILAGTEAFF.

This clone was seen just once. The V call is TRBV11-3, the J call TRBJ2-1; TRBD2 aligns across 8 bases. Losses at the gene ends were 0 bases for V and 6 bases for J; bases not matched to a gene: 4. CDR1 and CDR2 from the germline V gene are SGHNT and YENEEA. This CDR3 spans 15 amino acids. The CDR3 reads CASSLDGRGPNEQFF. Written as DNA, the CDR3 is TGTGCCAGCAGCTTAGACGGGAGGGGCCCCAATGAGCAGTTCTTC.

This chain connects TRBV24-1 to TRBJ2-1; TRBD2 matches at 11 bases. V was clipped by 4 bases and J by 1 base; unmatched bases: 2. From germline, CDR1 is KGHDR and CDR2 SFDVKD. This CDR3 is 16 amino acids long. The CDR3, as DNA: TGTGCCACCAGTGACCCTAGCGGGAGGTCCTACAATGAGCAGTTCTTC. Encoded protein: CATSDPSGRSYNEQFF.

This chain joins TRBV6-6 and TRBJ2-2, with 9 bases fitting TRBD2. V shed 6 bases and J 4 bases; nucleotides not matched to a gene: 9. This CDR3 region has 16 residues. Germline V gives CDR1 MNHNY, CDR2 SVGAGI (reference sequence). CDR3 bases: TGTGCCAGCAGGCCTAGCGGGAATGGAGGCACCGGGGAGCTGTTTTTT. Amino acid sequence: CASRPSGNGGTGELFF.

The chain joins TRBV5-4 to TRBJ2-7, with D possibly being TRBD2 (6 bases). CDR1 and CDR2 (germline): SGHNT, YYREEE (reference sequence). CDR3 length equals 13 residues. V lost 4 bases to trimming and J lost 3 bases, with 11 bases between them. CDR3 region: CASSPSADYEQYF. For the CDR3, the DNA is TGTGCCAGCAGCCCTAGCGCCGACTACGAGCAGTACTTC.

The V gene is TRBV5-1, the J gene TRBJ2-5; 7 nucleotides match TRBD2. Trimming cost V 5 bases and J 0 bases; bases outside gene matches: 1. Per germline, CDR1 SGHRS and CDR2 YFSETQ. This CDR3 has 13 amino acids. CDR3 sequence: CASSRGDQETQYF. DNA for the CDR3: TGCGCCAGCAGTCGGGGGGACCAAGAGACCCAGTACTTC.

In this sample, this clone turned up once. This chain connects TRBV5-1 to TRBJ1-1, with 7 bases matching TRBD1. The CDR3 is made up of 13 amino acids. The V segment lost 6 bases and the J segment 1 base; nucleotides outside the gene matches: 3. CDR1 is SGHRS, CDR2 YFSETQ, per germline. The CDR3 nucleotides read TGCGCCAGCAAGGACAGGCCGAACACTGAAGCTTTCTTT. This codes for CASKDRPNTEAFF.

The table lists this clone with a few counts. The chain is built from TRBV4-3 and TRBJ2-1, with 14 bases matching TRBD2. V was clipped by 1 base and J by 0 bases; unmatched bases: 8. The CDR3 is made up of 20 amino acids. CDR1 and CDR2 from the germline V gene are LGHNA and YSLEER. The CDR3 is CASSQGLAGGPIISYNEQFF. The CDR3 bases are TGCGCCAGCAGCCAAGGACTAGCGGGAGGGCCAATCATCTCCTACAATGAGCAGTTCTTC.